The entry below gives a single TCR beta chain sequence along with its context. This sample was taken from a study of blood T cell repertoires in COVID-19. Sequenced by immunoSEQ multiplex PCR; TCRdb stores in-frame clones only, minus some. The sample contains 95,000 to 150,000 clones, roughly 89% of which appear only once. The CDR3 has 15 residues. Germline trimming cut 4 bases from V and 4 bases from J; bases unmatched to any gene: 10. CDR1 SQVTM and CDR2 ANQGSEA come from the germline V gene. This TCR came from a young woman who had recovered from COVID-19. The chain is built from TRBV29-1 and TRBJ2-1; 7 bases match TRBD2. The material sequenced was PBMCs or T cells enriched from blood (not recorded which). The CDR3 DNA is TGCAGCGTTGGAAACCCTAGCGGAACTTACAATGAGCAGTTCTTC. Translation gives CSVGNPSGTYNEQFF.